The 23 T cell receptor beta chains given below trace back to one sample, sequenced in a study of shared clonotypes between healthy human individuals. Only in-frame clones appear in the TCRdb table, and some are missing; sequencing was by immunoSEQ multiplex PCR. The table shows roughly 2.2 million clones, with around 90% occurring only once. The sequencing sample was made of naive CD4+ T cells from PBMCs. Subset reported: CD45RA+ positively selected. All receptors come from a young man in good health. Some clones in this sample may be carry-over from other donors' samples.

CDR3 in amino acids: CASSTLAGKEETQYF. The CDR3 DNA sequence: TGCGCCAGCAGCACTCTGGCGGGAAAAGAAGAGACCCAGTACTTC. The chain employs TRBV5-1 and TRBJ2-5; possible D gene TRBD2, 6 bases. This CDR3 is built from 15 residues. Trimming pared 4 bases from V and 3 bases from J, leaving 16 bases between. CDR1 and CDR2 from the germline V gene are SGHRS and YFSETQ.

V and J are TRBV25-1 and TRBJ2-7; no clear D. This CDR3 comprises 15 residues. The germline V gene has CDR1 MGHDK and CDR2 SYGVNS. V lost 2 bases and J 0 bases, leaving 11 bases between the germline ends. The CDR3 DNA reads TGTGCCAGCAGTGAAGTAGGCGGACCCTCCTACGAGCAGTACTTC. Translated, it gives CASSEVGGPSYEQYF.

The J gene is TRBJ2-5, the V gene TRBV18; 8 bases agree with TRBD1. V lost 4 bases and J lost 2; bases outside the gene matches: 9. This CDR3 contains 16 residues. Germline loops: CDR1 KGHSH, CDR2 LQKENI. The CDR3 sequence is CASSLNFGTGQETQYF. In DNA, the CDR3 is TGTGCCAGCTCACTAAACTTCGGGACAGGACAAGAGACCCAGTACTTC.

This rearrangement joins TRBV4-1 to TRBJ2-2, with TRBD2 as a possible D gene (7 bases). Germline V lookup: CDR1 MGHRA, CDR2 YSYEKL. The CDR3 is made up of 17 amino acids. V dropped 1 base and J dropped 6 bases, with 18 bases sitting between them. CDR3 bases: TGCGCCAGCAGCCAAGGGGGGCGGGAGAGCAAAGCCGGGGAGCTGTTTTTT. Its protein is CASSQGGRESKAGELFF.

This clone was detected only once. The chain is built from TRBV4-1 and TRBJ2-2; the match to TRBD2 covers 14 bases. The CDR3 extends over 21 amino acids. With V trimmed by 3 bases and J by 1 base, 13 bases remained unmatched. Germline CDR1 and CDR2: MGHRA and YSYEKL. The CDR3 here is CASSHPFGGLAGEWNTGELFF. In nucleotides, the CDR3 is TGCGCCAGCAGCCACCCCTTTGGGGGACTAGCGGGAGAGTGGAACACCGGGGAGCTGTTTTTT.

The rearrangement joins TRBV10-3 to TRBJ2-7, with D maybe TRBD2 (6 bases). The germline CDR1 and CDR2 sequences are ENHRY and SYGVKD. V lost 3 bases and J 6 bases, leaving 18 bases between the germline ends. CDR3 length: 15 residues. The CDR3 nucleotides are TGTGCCATCAGTGAATCTTTCGGGAGAACGGGCGAGCAGTACTTC. This encodes CAISESFGRTGEQYF.

A remark on this clone: At the DNA level, this CDR3 is encoded by other sequences in the same sample as well. The J gene is TRBJ1-2, the V gene TRBV19; D remains unclear. The CDR3 is made up of 12 amino acids. The V end was cut by 2 bases, the J end by 7 bases, with 8 bases between. The germline gives CDR1 LNHDA, CDR2 SQIVND (reference sequence). In DNA form, the CDR3 reads TGTGCCAGTAGTATAAGCGCTGGTGGCTACACCTTC. This encodes CASSISAGGYTF.

The rearrangement joins TRBV5-4 to TRBJ2-3, with TRBD2 matching 7 bases. Germline V gene sequence: CDR1 SGHNT, CDR2 YYREEE (reference sequence). The CDR3 sequence is 16 residues long. With V trimmed by 4 bases and J by 2 bases, 10 bases remained unmatched. CDR3 region: CASSPAGQRDTDTQYF. CDR3 DNA sequence: TGTGCCAGCAGCCCAGCCGGGCAGCGGGACACAGATACGCAGTATTTT. The variable domain in full, completed from reference TRBV5-4 and TRBJ2-3, reads ETGVTQSPTHLIKTRGQQVTLRCSSQSGHNTVSWYQQALGQGPQFIFQYYREEENGRGNFPPRFSGLQFPNYSSELNVNALELDDSALYLCASSPAGQRDTDTQYFGPGTRLTVL.

In the case of this clone: This same CDR3 is encoded by further DNA sequences in the sample. The chain joins TRBV6-6 to TRBJ2-7; D is unresolved. The CDR3 consists of 14 residues. V was shortened by 0 bases and J by 0 bases, with 6 bases between the two germline ends. The V gene's germline CDR1 is MNHNY and CDR2 SVGAGI (reference sequence). The CDR3, as DNA: TGTGCCAGCAGTTACTCGACTCCCTCCTACGAGCAGTACTTC. Translating it yields CASSYSTPSYEQYF.

The CDR3 region has the DNA TGTGCCAGCAGCCACCCGGACACAGCCCATGAAGCTTTCTTT. Translated, it gives CASSHPDTAHEAFF. The genes are TRBV5-4 and TRBJ1-1; perhaps TRBD1 as D (5 bases). This CDR3 is built from 14 residues. Germline CDR1 is SGHNT and CDR2 is YYREEE (reference sequence). Deletions cut 4 bases from V and 7 bases from J, with 17 bases between.

The chain joins TRBV5-4 to TRBJ2-1, with no clear D. V was clipped by 3 bases and J by 5 bases, with 6 bases between them. The germline gives CDR1 SGHNT, CDR2 YYREEE (reference sequence). The CDR3 length is 12 residues. The CDR3 nucleotides are TGTGCCAGCAGCTCCTTCAACAATGAGCAGTTCTTC. Translating gives CASSSFNNEQFF.

The CDR3 sequence is CASSQETGVIGELFF. The DNA for the CDR3 is TGTGCCAGCAGCCAAGAGACAGGGGTGATCGGGGAGCTGTTTTTT. The rearrangement joins TRBV4-2 to TRBJ2-2, with 8 bases aligning to TRBD1. This CDR3 comprises 15 residues. Germline V gene data show CDR1 as LGHNA and CDR2 as YNFKEQ. Trimming cost V 0 bases and J 7 bases; bases outside gene matches: 4.

J is TRBJ1-5 and V is TRBV18, with a tentative D call TRBD1 (6 bases). With 5 bases removed from V and 3 bases from J, the gap between germline ends came to 11 bases. Germline V lookup: CDR1 KGHSH, CDR2 LQKENI. This CDR3 is 14 amino acids long. DNA for the CDR3: TGTGCCAGCTCATGGGACACGATCAATCAGCCCCAGCATTTT. Encoded protein: CASSWDTINQPQHF.

A word on this clone: The same CDR3 can be traced to other DNA sequences in this sample. The rearrangement joins TRBV18 to TRBJ1-4; D unresolved. CDR1 and CDR2 (germline): KGHSH, LQKENI. This CDR3 is built from 13 residues. V was clipped by 3 bases and J by 7 bases, with 9 bases between them. The DNA for the CDR3 is TGTGCCAGCTCACCCCCCGGAAGTGAAAAACTGTTTTTT. It encodes CASSPPGSEKLFF.

The chain joins TRBV10-3 to TRBJ2-5, with TRBD1 identical over 9 bases. The better agreement between TRBJ2-7 and the DNA end casts doubt on the J call. The germline V gene has CDR1 ENHRY and CDR2 SYGVKD. The CDR3 has 14 amino acids. In DNA form, the CDR3 reads TGTGCCATCAGTGGGACAGGGGTCGCCTACGAGCAGTACTTC. It translates to CAISGTGVAYEQYF.

V gene TRBV10-3 combines with J gene TRBJ2-7, with 10 bases fitting TRBD1. CDR3 size: 14 residues. Trimming at V came to 7 bases and at J to 0 bases, leaving 3 bases not matched to a gene. The germline gives CDR1 ENHRY, CDR2 SYGVKD. CDR3 nucleotides: TGTGCCATCACTGGGGACAGGGGCTCCTACGAGCAGTACTTC. This encodes CAITGDRGSYEQYF.

The chain combines TRBV27 with TRBJ2-2, with TRBD1 identical over 9 bases. Losses at the gene ends were 7 bases for V and 6 bases for J; bases not matched to a gene: 15. Germline V lookup: CDR1 MNHEY, CDR2 SMNVEV (reference sequence). The CDR3 length is 17 residues. The CDR3 DNA is TGTGCCAGCACCGAACTGTTTGGGACAGGGCTCTCCGGGGAGCTGTTTTTT. It translates to CASTELFGTGLSGELFF.

The table lists this clone with a count of one. This chain uses TRBV6-1 with TRBJ1-2; D perhaps matches TRBD1 (6 bases). This CDR3 spans 15 amino acids. Looked up from germline, CDR1 is MNHNS and CDR2 is SASEGT. The germline V and J ends were trimmed by 7 bases and 0 bases, with 15 bases remaining between them. CDR3 amino acids: CASNRAQGPNYGYTF. DNA of the CDR3: TGTGCCAGCAATCGAGCACAGGGACCTAACTATGGCTACACCTTC.

The genes are TRBV7-9 and TRBJ2-3; D not certain. The V gene lost 4 bases and the J gene lost 2 bases, with 22 bases spanning the gap. The V gene's germline CDR1 is SEHNR and CDR2 FQNEAQ (reference sequence). The CDR3 spans 18 residues. This CDR3 reads CASSSFGFGVEYTDTQYF. CDR3 DNA sequence: TGTGCCAGCAGCTCCTTCGGCTTCGGAGTCGAATACACAGATACGCAGTATTTT.

The V gene is TRBV5-1, the J gene TRBJ2-2; the match to TRBD1 covers 10 bases. This CDR3 has 16 residues. V lost 4 bases to trimming and J lost 7 bases; unmatched junction nucleotides: 10. In germline, CDR1 is SGHRS, CDR2 YFSETQ. The CDR3, as DNA: TGCGCCAGCAGCGCCACCGGGACAGGGGTTTACGGGGAGCTGTTTTTT. Protein product: CASSATGTGVYGELFF.

This clone was detected once. The V gene is TRBV7-8, the J gene TRBJ2-6, with D unclear. Trimming left V 2 bases short and J 0 bases short, with 5 bases between. Germline V gene data show CDR1 as SGHVS and CDR2 as FQNEAQ. The CDR3 covers 15 residues. CDR3 bases: TGTGCCAGCAGCTTACTTCGCTCTGGGGCCAACGTCCTGACTTTC. Translated: CASSLLRSGANVLTF.

This rearrangement joins TRBV5-1 to TRBJ2-5; D gene uncertain. V dropped 2 bases and J dropped 6 bases, with 5 bases sitting between them. The length of the CDR3 is 11 residues. Looked up from germline, CDR1 is SGHRS and CDR2 is YFSETQ. CDR3 sequence reads: CASSFDKTQYF. Here the CDR3 DNA reads TGCGCCAGCAGCTTCGATAAGACCCAGTACTTC. Using reference TRBV5-1 and TRBJ2-5 for the parts outside the CDR3, the full variable domain is KAGVTQTPRYLIKTRGQQVTLSCSPISGHRSVSWYQQTPGQGLQFLFEYFSETQRNKGNFPGRFSGRQFSNSRSEMNVSTLELGDSALYLCASSFDKTQYFGPGTRLLVL.

This clone was observed a few times. J is TRBJ1-1 and V is TRBV14, with D possibly TRBD1 on 6 matching bases. The germline gives CDR1 SGHDN, CDR2 FVKESK. CDR3 length equals 14 residues. Between the trimmed V and J ends, which lost 6 bases and 7 bases, there was a span of 18 bases. The CDR3 loop is CASRLSGAGGEAFF. DNA of the CDR3: TGTGCCAGCAGGCTCTCGGGGGCTGGAGGTGAAGCTTTCTTT.